This T cell receptor (beta chain) was sequenced in a study of PD-1 blockade in mismatch repair-deficient tumors. Study in general: Patients had approximately 11 mismatch repair-deficient cancer types and were previously treated and progressing. Study-wide points: After pembrolizumab, tumor-resident clones rose rapidly, then generally contracted before radiologic responses.

Turning to this clone: Antigen specificity is unknown.

CDR1 is SGHDT, CDR2 YYEEEE, per germline. CDR3 length equals 17 residues. Trimming took 0 bases from V and 2 from J; bases not matched to a gene: 3. Mismatch repair deficiency was confirmed in all patients, by PCR or immunohistochemistry. A few pembrolizumab responders had their TCRs sequenced. The table came from immunoSEQ multiplex PCR; TCRdb's copy has only in-frame clones and leaves some out. The sample consists of roughly 120,000 clones, around three quarters of them appearing once. The chain uses TRBV5-6 and TRBJ2-2; 11 bases map to TRBD2. The specimen was peripheral blood, collected approximately 60 weeks after starting pembrolizumab. This clonotype was obtained from an adult with mismatch repair-deficient cancer. Here the CDR3 DNA reads TGTGCCAGCAGCTTGGCACTAGCGGGAGTCAACACCGGGGAGCTGTTTTTT. It translates to CASSLALAGVNTGELFF.